This T cell receptor (beta chain) was recorded in a study of response to subunit inactivated influenza vaccine. Study-wide findings and caveats: Researchers suggested that each seasonal influenza vaccination recruits few new T cells.

A word on this clonotype: Its antigen is as yet unknown.

The V and J ends lost 0 bases and 2 bases respectively, with 13 bases between them. Germline V gene sequence: CDR1 SGHVS, CDR2 FQNEAQ. The length of the CDR3 is 16 residues. TCRdb reanalysed the RT-PCR reads using MiXCR and keeps one entry per CDR3 protein. The data hold roughly 160,000 distinct CDR3 sequences, with roughly 10% observed a single time. The J gene is TRBJ2-5, the V gene TRBV7-8, with D possibly being TRBD2 (6 bases). This TCR came from a man between 50 and 69 years old who received an inactivated influenza vaccine. Sequenced material: CD8+ T cells sorted from PBMCs, taken approximately 25 months after vaccination. The CDR3 DNA follows: TGTGCCAGCAGCTTAGCCCGCGGGGATTCTCAAGAGACCCAGTACTTC. It specifies CASSLARGDSQETQYF. The full variable domain, in which reference TRBV7-8 and TRBJ2-5 provide the parts outside the CDR3, is GAGVSQSPRYKVAKRGQDVALRCDPISGHVSLFWYQQALGQGPEFLTYFQNEAQLDKSGLPSDRFFAERPEGSVSTLKIQRTQQEDSAVYLCASSLARGDSQETQYFGPGTRLLVL.